This TCR beta chain is drawn from a study of Graves' ophthalmopathy and Graves' hyperthyroidism. Turning to the study itself: Peripheral blood was gathered at the point of initial diagnosis, before any treatment started.

Hyperthyroidism was classified as stable if no ophthalmopathy occurred within 18 months of follow-up. New diagnoses, under 2 months' duration, and ages 18 to 65 characterized the hyperthyroidism patients. The diagnosis was founded upon clinical symptoms, serum thyroxine, TRAb, thyroid ultrasound and orbital computed tomography. The CDR3 is 13 residues long. Germline CDR1 reads SEHNR; CDR2 reads FQNEAQ (reference sequence). V was shortened by 2 bases and J by 4 bases, with 8 bases between the two germline ends. This clonotype occurred many times. Investigators amplified TCR beta CDR3 regions from RNA transcripts. First-round RT-PCR with HTBI primers preceded a second-round multiplex PCR. TCRdb used MiXCR to reprocess the multiplex PCR reads, holding one entry per CDR3 protein. The sample carries 400,000 to 500,000 distinct CDR3 sequences, around 21% recorded once.

The chain employs TRBV7-9 and TRBJ2-5; D is undetermined. This TCR was recovered from a woman younger than 30 with stable Graves' hyperthyroidism. The sample comprised peripheral blood. The CDR3 DNA sequence: TGTGCCAGCAGCTTAAGCTTGGGAGAGACCCAGTACTTC. Translating gives CASSLSLGETQYF.